A selection of T cell receptor beta chains follows, all from one sample in a study of PD-1 blockade in classical Hodgkin lymphoma. Using immunoSEQ multiplex PCR, the repertoire was profiled, and TCRdb retains in-frame clones only, with some absent. Altogether roughly 50,000 clones are present, 90% being singletons, with the ten largest covering roughly 13%. The sequencing used peripheral blood mononuclear cells (PBMCs), collected before the fourth cycle of nivolumab. The origin of the receptors is a human donor with classical Hodgkin lymphoma. The CDR3 runs from the conserved cysteine through the conserved F or W. The D gene is left open where the match is weak. Clone size appears in some rows only: once, few, many, or a class for an expanded clone.

abundance	v_gene	j_gene	d_gene	CDR3aa	CDR3nt
-	TRBV19	TRBJ2-1	-	CASRRANALYNEQFF	TGTGCCAGCCGCCGTGCTAACGCTTTATACAATGAGCAGTTCTTC
-	TRBV5-1	TRBJ1-1	TRBD1	CASSQGPAGGTELAFF	TGCGCCAGCAGCCAAGGCCCCGCAGGCGGGACAGAGTTGGCTTTCTTT
-	TRBV6-6	TRBJ2-7	TRBD1	CASKTATGLYEQYF	TGTGCCAGCAAAACCGCGACAGGGCTCTACGAGCAGTACTTC
-	TRBV5-4	TRBJ2-7	-	CASSLGKGSSSYEQYF	TGTGCCAGCAGCTTGGGGAAGGGGTCTAGCTCCTACGAGCAGTACTTC
-	TRBV28	TRBJ2-3	TRBD1	CASSPDRGYADTQYF	TGTGCCAGCAGTCCCGACAGGGGTTATGCAGATACGCAGTATTTT
-	TRBV9	TRBJ2-2	-	CASTSNTGELFF	TGTGCCAGCACGTCGAACACCGGGGAGCTGTTTTTT
-	TRBV7-9	TRBJ2-7	TRBD1	CASSPPPGQGYEQYF	TGTGCCAGCAGCCCGCCCCCGGGACAGGGATACGAGCAGTACTTC
-	TRBV10-1	TRBJ2-7	-	CASSEYGAYEQYF	TGCGCCAGCAGTGAGTACGGAGCCTACGAGCAGTACTTC
few	TRBV19	TRBJ2-3	-	CASSTRPTGFADTQYF	TGTGCCAGTAGTACGCGACCCACCGGGTTCGCAGATACGCAGTATTTT
-	TRBV7-3	TRBJ2-5	-	CASSPAPTGRQETQYF	TGTGCCAGCAGCCCCGCGCCGACGGGCAGGCAAGAGACCCAGTACTTC
once	TRBV10-1	TRBJ2-5	TRBD2	CASSETRLAVSQETQYF	TGCGCCAGCAGTGAGACGAGACTAGCGGTATCTCAAGAGACCCAGTACTTC
-	TRBV2	TRBJ1-5	-	CASSESLGSNQPQHF	TGTGCCAGCAGTGAAAGCCTCGGCAGCAATCAGCCCCAGCATTTT
-	TRBV6-1	TRBJ2-5	-	CASSRSGYSQETQYF	TGTGCCAGCAGTCGGAGTGGGTATAGCCAAGAGACCCAGTACTTC
-	TRBV21-1	TRBJ2-7	-	CASSKGDRAAEQYF	TGTGCCAGCAGCAAAGGGGACAGGGCCGCCGAGCAGTACTTC
-	TRBV2	TRBJ2-3	TRBD2	CASSGLGQKTSGRTDTQYF	TGTGCCAGCAGTGGGTTGGGACAAAAGACTAGCGGGAGAACAGATACGCAGTATTTT
once	TRBV30	TRBJ1-4	-	CAWSDTYLVNEKLFF	TGTGCCTGGAGCGACACCTACCTCGTTAATGAAAAACTGTTTTTT
-	TRBV9	TRBJ2-1	TRBD2	CASSVGGLAAYNEQFF	TGTGCCAGCAGCGTAGGCGGGCTAGCGGCCTACAATGAGCAGTTCTTC
-	TRBV9	TRBJ2-6	TRBD2	CASSVGRDWREGPGGANVLTF	TGTGCCAGCAGCGTAGGAAGGGACTGGCGGGAGGGTCCTGGTGGGGCCAACGTCCTGACTTTC
-	TRBV5-1	TRBJ2-7	TRBD1	CASSSDRETTYEQYF	TGCGCCAGCAGCTCTGACAGGGAAACGACCTACGAGCAGTACTTC
-	TRBV2	TRBJ2-5	-	CASMWGLALGETQYF	TGTGCCAGCATGTGGGGGCTAGCGTTAGGAGAGACCCAGTACTTC
-	TRBV6-5	TRBJ1-1	-	CASSYSSLNTEAFF	TGTGCCAGCAGTTACTCGTCGCTGAACACTGAAGCTTTCTTT
-	TRBV6-5	TRBJ2-7	-	CASSSGTQDEQYF	TGTGCCAGCAGCTCCGGGACCCAAGACGAGCAGTACTTC
-	TRBV28	TRBJ1-5	-	CASKMGVKRNQPQHF	TGTGCCAGCAAGATGGGGGTGAAGCGAAATCAGCCCCAGCATTTT
-	TRBV19	TRBJ2-7	-	CASKETGNYEQYF	TGTGCCAGTAAAGAGACAGGAAACTACGAGCAGTACTTC
-	TRBV4-1	TRBJ2-3	-	CASSQVGPTDTQYF	TGCGCCAGCAGCCAAGTCGGCCCTACAGATACGCAGTATTTT
-	TRBV30	TRBJ1-3	-	CAWGRGWTQRGGNTIYF	TGTGCCTGGGGACGGGGCTGGACGCAAAGAGGGGGAAACACCATATATTTT
once	TRBV11-3	TRBJ2-7	TRBD2	CASSYGLGLDEQYF	TGTGCCAGCAGCTATGGACTAGGTTTGGACGAGCAGTACTTC
-	TRBV10-3	TRBJ1-1	TRBD1	CAIRRQGMNTEAFF	TGTGCCATCAGACGACAGGGAATGAACACTGAAGCTTTCTTT
-	TRBV5-6	TRBJ2-7	-	CASSLWQGMRGEQYF	TGTGCCAGCAGCTTGTGGCAGGGGATGCGTGGCGAGCAGTACTTC
-	TRBV5-1	TRBJ2-7	-	CASSPNDVGPYEQYF	TGCGCCAGCAGCCCCAATGACGTGGGTCCGTACGAGCAGTACTTC
-	TRBV7-6	TRBJ2-7	TRBD1	CASREQGAYEQYF	TGTGCCAGCAGGGAACAGGGGGCCTACGAGCAGTACTTC
-	TRBV12-5	TRBJ2-1	TRBD2	CASDPGLADNNEQFF	TGTGCTAGTGATCCGGGACTAGCGGATAACAATGAGCAGTTCTTC
-	TRBV11-1	TRBJ2-7	-	CASSLSSAIGYEQYF	TGTGCCAGCAGCTTAAGTAGTGCTATCGGATACGAGCAGTACTTC
-	TRBV7-8	TRBJ1-4	-	CASSLVTGHGEKLFF	TGTGCCAGCAGCTTAGTAACGGGACACGGTGAAAAACTGTTTTTT
-	TRBV5-1	TRBJ1-1	TRBD1	CASAGTGASTEAFF	TGCGCCAGCGCCGGGACAGGGGCCTCCACTGAAGCTTTCTTT
once	TRBV19	TRBJ2-7	-	CASSTVTRGYEQYF	TGTGCCAGTAGTACCGTCACCCGGGGCTACGAGCAGTACTTC
-	TRBV9	TRBJ2-2	-	CASSVSYTGELFF	TGTGCCAGCAGCGTATCTTACACCGGGGAGCTGTTTTTT
-	TRBV30	TRBJ2-1	TRBD2	CAWNVAGGPSYEQFF	TGTGCCTGGAATGTAGCGGGAGGGCCTAGTTATGAGCAGTTCTTC
once	TRBV9	TRBJ2-6	-	CASSVGTGGSGANVLTF	TGTGCCAGCAGCGTAGGTACTGGGGGCTCTGGGGCCAACGTCCTGACTTTC
-	TRBV4-1	TRBJ2-1	TRBD2	CASSQTGTSSYNEQFF	TGCGCCAGCAGCCAAACCGGGACTAGCAGCTACAATGAGCAGTTCTTC
-	TRBV27	TRBJ1-2	-	CASKAGGRTPTNYGYTF	TGTGCCAGCAAGGCCGGGGGCAGGACTCCAACGAACTATGGCTACACCTTC
once	TRBV5-8	TRBJ2-1	-	CASSGPGRSSYNEQFF	TGTGCCAGCAGCGGACCTGGGCGGAGCTCCTACAATGAGCAGTTCTTC
-	TRBV9	TRBJ2-3	TRBD2	CASSTSGSTDTQYF	TGTGCCAGCAGCACTAGCGGGAGCACAGATACGCAGTATTTT
-	TRBV28	TRBJ2-7	-	CASVTPTGAYEQYF	TGTGCCAGCGTCACCCCGACGGGGGCTTACGAGCAGTACTTC
-	TRBV5-1	TRBJ2-7	-	CASTQRPLGVYEQYF	TGCGCCAGCACCCAACGACCGCTCGGGGTGTACGAGCAGTACTTC
-	TRBV6-5	TRBJ2-3	TRBD2	CASSYISGRTDTQYF	TGTGCCAGCAGTTATATCAGCGGGAGAACAGATACGCAGTATTTT
-	TRBV28	TRBJ1-2	-	CASSFRANYGYTF	TGTGCCAGCAGTTTCAGAGCTAACTATGGCTACACCTTC
-	TRBV9	TRBJ1-1	-	CASSEWSRGTGNRWPEAFF	TGTGCCAGCAGCGAGTGGTCTCGCGGGACGGGGAATAGATGGCCTGAAGCTTTCTTT
once	TRBV7-9	TRBJ2-7	TRBD1	CASSPRTGEVEQYF	TGTGCCAGCAGCCCCCGGACAGGGGAGGTCGAGCAGTACTTC
-	TRBV18	TRBJ2-1	-	CASSPRRKEIKGAYNEQFF	TGTGCCAGCTCACCGAGACGGAAAGAGATTAAAGGAGCCTACAATGAGCAGTTCTTC
few	TRBV6-6	TRBJ1-2	-	CASRIDGGGYGYTF	TGTGCCAGCAGGATAGACGGGGGTGGCTATGGCTACACCTTC
-	TRBV4-1	TRBJ2-1	-	CASPTKNSVEQFF	TGCGCCAGCCCAACCAAAAACTCAGTTGAGCAGTTCTTC
few	TRBV6-5	TRBJ2-7	TRBD1	CASSYEQGAYEQYF	TGTGCCAGCAGTTACGAACAGGGGGCCTACGAGCAGTACTTC
few	TRBV6-4	TRBJ2-3	TRBD1	CASSAGTGGTDTQYF	TGTGCCAGCAGTGCCGGGACAGGGGGCACAGATACGCAGTATTTT
-	TRBV18	TRBJ1-5	-	CASSPFSGPQIQHF	TGTGCCAGCTCACCATTTTCCGGGCCCCAAATTCAGCATTTT
once	TRBV28	TRBJ2-7	TRBD1	CASSFDRAYEQYF	TGTGCCAGCAGTTTTGACAGGGCGTACGAGCAGTACTTC
-	TRBV5-5	TRBJ2-7	TRBD1	CASRRGQDLEQYF	TGTGCCAGCAGGCGGGGACAGGACCTCGAGCAGTACTTC
-	TRBV2	TRBJ2-1	TRBD2	CASSPTSGRANEQFF	TGTGCCAGCAGCCCCACTAGCGGGAGAGCCAATGAGCAGTTCTTC
-	TRBV11-1	TRBJ1-1	-	CASSFRVTEAFF	TGTGCCAGCAGCTTCAGGGTTACAGAGGCTTTCTTT
-	TRBV7-8	TRBJ2-7	-	CASSLGLGKYF	TGTGCCAGCAGCTTAGGGCTGGGAAAGTACTTC